This T cell receptor (beta chain) appears in the sequencing data of a study of response to subunit inactivated influenza vaccine. On this clonotype: Its antigen remains unidentified.

Trimming removed 2 bases at V and 6 bases at J, with 8 bases between. The V gene's germline CDR1 is MNHEY and CDR2 SMNVEV (reference sequence). The CDR3 is 12 amino acids. Study-level findings and limits: Each seasonal influenza vaccination recruits few new T cells, the authors suggested.

TCRdb reprocessed the RT-PCR reads with MiXCR, giving one entry per CDR3 protein. The sample lists around 580,000 distinct CDR3 sequences, approximately 12% occurring once. The starting material was PBMCs from blood, obtained on the day of vaccination. This clonotype originated in a man between 45 and 60 years old who received an inactivated influenza vaccine. The V gene is TRBV27, the J gene TRBJ2-7; D remains unclear. CDR3 in amino acids: CASSLNNGEQYF. In DNA form, the CDR3 reads TGTGCCAGCAGTTTAAACAACGGCGAGCAGTACTTC.